This T cell receptor (beta chain) was documented in a study of siplizumab effects on memory and regulatory T cells. Points from the study as a whole: Proliferating siplizumab-culture Tregs lacked confirmation of suppressive function. The study found naive T cells seemingly more diverse than memory cells and seemingly major alloresponse contributors. Siplizumab conditions gave an average of approximately 70% Treg-derived mappable alloreactive CD4+ clones, versus about 30% for controls.

V shed 1 base and J shed 5 bases, with 15 bases lying between them. Germline V gene data show CDR1 as GTSNPN and CDR2 as SVGIG (reference sequence). The CDR3 has 15 amino acids. Comments on this clone: Its antigen is not known.

Assays covered roughly 9.8 x 10^4 TCR templates per sample. Assay used: immunoSEQ multiplex PCR; TCRdb lists only in-frame clones, some missing. Found here are roughly 100,000 clones, roughly 92% of them singletons; the top ten hold 0.9% to 1.3%. The rearrangement uses TRBV30 and TRBJ2-1; possibly TRBD2 for D (5 bases). Sequenced sample: CD4+ T cells sorted from blood. The receptor's source is a human donor in good health. For the CDR3, the DNA is TGTGCCTGGAGTGCCGGGGTCGCGAAGAACAATGAGCAGTTCTTC. This encodes CAWSAGVAKNNEQFF.